These 17 T cell receptor beta chains were all obtained from the same sample, sequenced in a study of T cells after yellow fever vaccination. TCRdb re-derived calls from the 5' RACE reads in MiXCR, one entry per CDR3 protein. The sample carries about 210,000 distinct CDR3 sequences, less than 3.5% recorded once. The input for sequencing was CD4+ T cells sorted from PBMCs, taken 10 days after the yellow fever booster vaccination. The receptors stem from a man younger than 35 who received the YFV17D yellow fever vaccine.

The chain carries TRBV20-1 and TRBJ2-3, with 8 bases that match TRBD2. This CDR3 is 14 amino acids long. The V gene end was trimmed by 4 bases and the J gene end by 1 base; junction bases not matched to a gene: 4. Germline CDR1 reads DFQATT; CDR2 reads SNEGSKA (reference sequence). The CDR3 region is CSAKSGGGTDTQYF. CDR3 in DNA: TGCAGTGCTAAAAGCGGGGGAGGCACAGATACGCAGTATTTT.

This clonotype has ten or more counts. The V call is TRBV12-3 or TRBV12-4, the J call TRBJ1-2, with TRBD1 as a possible D gene (5 bases). This CDR3 comprises 14 residues. Trimming took off 1 base at V and 6 bases at J, with 12 bases between the two ends. DNA for the CDR3: TGTGCCAGCAGTTTAGATCGGGGGAAAAATGGCTACACCTTC. This codes for CASSLDRGKNGYTF.

This clonotype was detected many times. The chain uses TRBV3-1 and TRBJ2-5, with 10 nucleotides matching TRBD1. Losses at the gene ends were 3 bases for V and 7 bases for J; bases not matched to a gene: 11. CDR1 and CDR2 (germline): LGHDT, YNNKEL (reference sequence). The CDR3 has 16 amino acids. CDR3 in DNA: TGTGCCAGCAGCCAGAACCCGACAGGGGGCGTAGGGACCCAGTACTTC. Its translation is CASSQNPTGGVGTQYF.

The sample holds many counts of this clonotype. This sequence joins TRBV5-1 and TRBJ2-2; D possibly corresponds to TRBD1 (5 bases). Germline V gene lookup returns CDR1 SGHRS and CDR2 YFSETQ. V dropped 7 bases and J dropped 3 bases, with 10 bases sitting between them. The CDR3 has 13 amino acids. The CDR3 DNA is TGCGCCAGCGGTCGCAGGGACACCGGGGAGCTGTTTTTT. Encoded protein: CASGRRDTGELFF.

This clonotype was seen only a few times. The chain joins TRBV5-1 to TRBJ2-2, with no clear D. The length of the CDR3 is 17 residues. CDR1 and CDR2 from the germline V gene are SGHRS and YFSETQ. V was clipped by 1 base and J by 1 base, with 14 bases between them. For the CDR3, the DNA is TGCGCCAGCAGCTTGTTAGGGCAGACCCTGAACACCGGGGAGCTGTTTTTT. As protein: CASSLLGQTLNTGELFF.

The chain joins TRBV18 to TRBJ1-1, with D possibly matching TRBD1 (6 bases). This CDR3 contains 17 residues. Germline CDR1 and CDR2: KGHSH and LQKENI. V was pared by 6 bases and J by 4 bases, with 24 bases between. The CDR3 nucleotides read TGTGCCAGCTCTCAGCGACAGGCCGCGTGGGCGGGCACTGAAGCTTTCTTT. Residues: CASSQRQAAWAGTEAFF.

Many counts were recorded for this clonotype. J is TRBJ1-6 and V is TRBV5-1, with D perhaps matching TRBD1 (6 bases). CDR1 is SGHRS, CDR2 YFSETQ, per germline. This CDR3 spans 14 amino acids. The V and J ends lost 2 bases and 10 bases respectively, with 13 bases between them. The CDR3 bases are TGCGCCAGCAGCTTTTCGCAGGGGCAGTCACCCCTCCACTTT. This sequence encodes CASSFSQGQSPLHF.

This clonotype was recorded many times. V and J are TRBV5-1 and TRBJ2-7, with 8 positions matching TRBD1. The V gene's germline CDR1 is SGHRS and CDR2 YFSETQ. V lost 1 base and J lost 2; bases outside the gene matches: 5. There are 15 residues in the CDR3. CDR3 region: CASSLTGGNTYEQYV. In DNA, the CDR3 is TGCGCCAGCAGCTTGACAGGGGGGAACACCTACGAGCAGTACGTC.

This clonotype appeared many times. The J gene is TRBJ2-4, the V gene TRBV10-3; D possibly corresponds to TRBD1 (5 bases). Trimming cost V 11 bases and J 6 bases, with 17 bases left between them. CDR3 length: 13 residues. Germline CDR1 is ENHRY and CDR2 is SYGVKD. CDR3 sequence: CALLRPRGNIQYF. In nucleotides, the CDR3 is TGTGCCCTTCTTCGTCCAAGGGGAAACATTCAGTACTTC.

The chain is built from TRBV12-3 or TRBV12-4 and TRBJ1-5; tentatively, D is TRBD1 (6 bases). Deletions cut 5 bases from V and 16 bases from J, with 21 bases between. The CDR3 covers 13 residues. The CDR3 region is CASSPPKTGPIHF. The DNA of the CDR3 is TGTGCCAGCAGTCCGCCAAAGACAGGCCCCATCCATTTT.

The chain has TRBV2 and TRBJ2-1, with 11 bases aligning to TRBD2. V dropped 4 bases and J dropped 7; count of bases not matched to a gene: 6. CDR1 and CDR2 (germline): SNHLY, FYNNEI. This CDR3 spans 15 amino acids. The CDR3 reads CASSGASGGNNEQFF. The CDR3 nucleotides read TGTGCCAGCAGTGGGGCTAGCGGGGGGAATAATGAGCAGTTCTTC.

This clonotype was counted many times. The chain uses TRBV7-3 and TRBJ2-7; possible D gene TRBD2, 6 bases. The length of the CDR3 is 13 residues. The ends were cut back, 11 bases at V and 5 bases at J, with 19 bases in the middle. In germline, CDR1 is SGHTA, CDR2 FQGTGA. CDR3 coding DNA: TGTGCCGGGACTGCGCCCTCCGAAAACGAGCAGTACGTC. Translating gives CAGTAPSENEQYV.

This clonotype was counted only a few times. The rearrangement uses TRBV18 and TRBJ2-1; D uncertain. Per germline, CDR1 KGHSH and CDR2 LQKENI. V shed 2 bases and J shed 0 bases, with 8 bases lying between them. This CDR3 contains 15 residues. The CDR3 protein is CASSPVRSSYNEQFF. In DNA form, the CDR3 reads TGTGCCAGCTCACCAGTCAGGAGCTCCTACAATGAGCAGTTCTTC.

This sequence joins TRBV6-5 and TRBJ2-3; possible D gene TRBD2, 6 bases. The CDR3 spans 14 residues. Germline-derived CDR1 and CDR2 are MNHEY and SVGAGI. Trimming cost V 0 bases and J 4 bases, with 8 bases left between them. The CDR3 here is CASSYSGEADTQYF. CDR3 coding DNA: TGTGCCAGCAGTTACTCGGGGGAGGCAGATACGCAGTATTTT.

This clonotype was seen ten or more times. The V and J genes are TRBV6-2 or TRBV6-3 and TRBJ2-3; D may be TRBD2 (7 bases). Germline CDR1 reads MNHEY; CDR2 reads SVGEGT. This CDR3 has 19 amino acids. V was pared by 2 bases and J by 4 bases, with 25 bases between. This CDR3 is CASSYGFKAGASLADTQYF. The CDR3 nucleotides are TGTGCCAGCAGTTACGGTTTTAAGGCGGGGGCGTCTTTGGCAGATACGCAGTATTTT.

The table lists this clonotype with a few counts. V gene TRBV7-3 combines with J gene TRBJ2-7; 9 nucleotides line up with TRBD1. This CDR3 region has 17 residues. CDR1 and CDR2 from the germline V gene are SGHTA and FQGTGA. Germline trimming cut 0 bases from V and 3 bases from J; bases unmatched to any gene: 9. The CDR3 DNA follows: TGTGCCAGCAGCTTAACGACCTCGACAGGGGGTCACTACGAGCAGTACGTC. This translates into CASSLTTSTGGHYEQYV.

The sample holds a few counts of this clonotype. This chain joins TRBV5-5 and TRBJ1-4; TRBD1 is a possible D gene (5 bases). Trimming took 7 bases from V and 5 from J, leaving 12 bases between them. CDR1 is SGHKS, CDR2 YYEKEE, per germline (reference sequence). The CDR3 sequence is 13 residues long. Here the CDR3 DNA reads TGTGCCAGCGGTTGGTCAGGGAATGAAAAACTGTTTTTT. It codes for CASGWSGNEKLFF.